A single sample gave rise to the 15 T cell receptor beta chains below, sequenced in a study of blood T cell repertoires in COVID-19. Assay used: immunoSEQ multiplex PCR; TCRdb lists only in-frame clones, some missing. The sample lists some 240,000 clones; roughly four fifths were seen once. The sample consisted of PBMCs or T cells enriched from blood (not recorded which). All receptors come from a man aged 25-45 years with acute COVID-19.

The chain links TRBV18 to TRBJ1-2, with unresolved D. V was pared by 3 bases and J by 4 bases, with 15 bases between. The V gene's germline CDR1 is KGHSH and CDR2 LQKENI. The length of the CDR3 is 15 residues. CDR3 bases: TGTGCCAGCTCACCTACCGGGGATCGGGGCTATGGCTACACCTTC. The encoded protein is CASSPTGDRGYGYTF.

The CDR3 spells CASSLVSSGTLQETQYF. CDR3 nucleotide sequence: TGTGCCAGCAGCTTAGTGTCTAGCGGGACGCTCCAAGAGACCCAGTACTTC. The chain combines TRBV7-9 with TRBJ2-5; TRBD2 matches 9 bases. With 1 base clipped from V and 1 base from J, the junction kept 7 bases outside the gene matches. Germline CDR1 reads SEHNR; CDR2 reads FQNEAQ (reference sequence). The CDR3 is 17 residues long. The entire variable domain, with the rest obtained from reference TRBV7-9 and TRBJ2-5, is as follows: DTGVSQNPRHKITKRGQNVTFRCDPISEHNRLYWYRQTLGQGPEFLTYFQNEAQLEKSRLLSDRFSAERPKGSFSTLEIQRTEQGDSAMYLCASSLVSSGTLQETQYFGPGTRLLVL.

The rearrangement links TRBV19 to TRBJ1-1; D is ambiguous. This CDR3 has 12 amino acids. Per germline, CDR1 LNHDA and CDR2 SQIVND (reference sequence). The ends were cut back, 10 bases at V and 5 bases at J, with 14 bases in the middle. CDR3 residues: CAIEFGRTEAFF. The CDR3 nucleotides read TGTGCCATTGAATTTGGGAGGACTGAAGCTTTCTTT.

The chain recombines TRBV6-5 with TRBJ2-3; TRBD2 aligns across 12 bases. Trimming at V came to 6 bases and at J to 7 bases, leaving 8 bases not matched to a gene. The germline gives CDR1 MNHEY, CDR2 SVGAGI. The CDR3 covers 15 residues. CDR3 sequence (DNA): TGTGCCAGCAGGATGACTAGCGGGGGACGGTATACGCAGTATTTT. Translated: CASRMTSGGRYTQYF.

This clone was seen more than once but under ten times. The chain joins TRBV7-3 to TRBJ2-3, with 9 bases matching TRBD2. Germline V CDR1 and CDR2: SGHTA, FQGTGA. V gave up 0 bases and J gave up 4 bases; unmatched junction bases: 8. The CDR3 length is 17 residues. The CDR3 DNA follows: TGTGCCAGCAGCTTAACGGCCCTAGCGGGACTCTCAGATACGCAGTATTTT. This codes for CASSLTALAGLSDTQYF.

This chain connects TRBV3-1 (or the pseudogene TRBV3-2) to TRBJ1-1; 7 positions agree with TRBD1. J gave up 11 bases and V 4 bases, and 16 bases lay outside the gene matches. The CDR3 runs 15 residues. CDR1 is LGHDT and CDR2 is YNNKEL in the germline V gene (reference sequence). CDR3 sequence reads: CASSLETGDNPRAFF. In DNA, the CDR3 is TGTGCCAGCAGCCTAGAAACAGGGGATAACCCCCGCGCTTTCTTT.

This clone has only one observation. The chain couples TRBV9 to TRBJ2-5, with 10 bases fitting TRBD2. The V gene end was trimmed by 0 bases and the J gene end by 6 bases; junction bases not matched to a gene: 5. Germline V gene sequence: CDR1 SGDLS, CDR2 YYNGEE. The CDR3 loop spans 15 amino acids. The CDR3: CASSVEGTSVQTQYF. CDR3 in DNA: TGTGCCAGCAGCGTAGAGGGGACTAGCGTACAGACCCAGTACTTC.

This CDR3 is CASSDNRDRANTGELFF. The CDR3 DNA reads TGTGCCAGCAGCGATAACCGGGACAGGGCGAACACCGGGGAGCTGTTTTTT. The chain is built from TRBV11-3 and TRBJ2-2; 9 bases line up with TRBD1. CDR1 and CDR2 (germline): SGHNT, YENEEA. CDR3 length: 17 residues. V shed 5 bases and J 0 bases; nucleotides not matched to a gene: 7.

The DNA of the CDR3 is TGTGCCAGCAGTCAGCGACAGGGGGCGCGATACTCCAATGAGCAGTTCTTC. Protein sequence: CASSQRQGARYSNEQFF. V gene TRBV6-6 combines with J gene TRBJ2-1, with 10 bases identical to TRBD1. The CDR3 is 17 residues long. Germline-derived CDR1 and CDR2 are MNHNY and SVGAGI (reference sequence). V was pared by 5 bases and J by 6 bases, with 13 bases of the junction left unmatched.

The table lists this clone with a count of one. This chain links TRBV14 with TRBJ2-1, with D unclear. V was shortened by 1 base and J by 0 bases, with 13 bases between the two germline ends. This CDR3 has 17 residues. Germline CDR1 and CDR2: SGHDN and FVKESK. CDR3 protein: CASSQVFQVHSYNEQFF. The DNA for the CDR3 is TGTGCCAGCAGCCAAGTGTTCCAGGTCCACTCCTACAATGAGCAGTTCTTC.

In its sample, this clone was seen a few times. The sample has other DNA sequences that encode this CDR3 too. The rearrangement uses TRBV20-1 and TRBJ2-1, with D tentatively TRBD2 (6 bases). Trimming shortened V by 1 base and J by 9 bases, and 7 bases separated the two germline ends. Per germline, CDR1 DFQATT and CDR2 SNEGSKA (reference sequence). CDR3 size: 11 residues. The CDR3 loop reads CSARAGVEQFF. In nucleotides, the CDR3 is TGCAGTGCTAGAGCGGGAGTTGAGCAGTTCTTC.

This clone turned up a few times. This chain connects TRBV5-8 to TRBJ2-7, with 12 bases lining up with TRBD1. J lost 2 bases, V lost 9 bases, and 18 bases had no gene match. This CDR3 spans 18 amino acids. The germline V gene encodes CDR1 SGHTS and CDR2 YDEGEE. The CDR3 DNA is TGTGCCATCCCAATCCCCCGGGACAGGGGGCGCCCTACCTACGAGCAGTACGTC. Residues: CAIPIPRDRGRPTYEQYV.

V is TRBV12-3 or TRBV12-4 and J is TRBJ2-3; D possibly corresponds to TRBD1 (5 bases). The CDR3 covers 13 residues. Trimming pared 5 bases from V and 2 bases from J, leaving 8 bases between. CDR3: CASSKGYTDTQYF. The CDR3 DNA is TGTGCCAGCAGTAAGGGGTACACAGATACGCAGTATTTT.

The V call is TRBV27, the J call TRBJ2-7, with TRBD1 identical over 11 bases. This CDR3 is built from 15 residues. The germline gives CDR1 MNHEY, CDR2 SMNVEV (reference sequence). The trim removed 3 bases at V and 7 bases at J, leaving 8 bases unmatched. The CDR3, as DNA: TGTGCCAGCAGTTTTAGGGACAGGGGGGCGGGTGAGCAGTACGTC. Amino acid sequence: CASSFRDRGAGEQYV.

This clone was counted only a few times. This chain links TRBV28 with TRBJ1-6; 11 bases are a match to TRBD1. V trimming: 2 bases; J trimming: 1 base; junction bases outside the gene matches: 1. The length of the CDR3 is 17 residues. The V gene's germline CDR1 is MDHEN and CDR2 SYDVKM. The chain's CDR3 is CASSLGTGGSYNSPLHF. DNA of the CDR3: TGTGCCAGCAGTTTAGGGACAGGGGGTTCCTATAATTCACCCCTCCACTTT.